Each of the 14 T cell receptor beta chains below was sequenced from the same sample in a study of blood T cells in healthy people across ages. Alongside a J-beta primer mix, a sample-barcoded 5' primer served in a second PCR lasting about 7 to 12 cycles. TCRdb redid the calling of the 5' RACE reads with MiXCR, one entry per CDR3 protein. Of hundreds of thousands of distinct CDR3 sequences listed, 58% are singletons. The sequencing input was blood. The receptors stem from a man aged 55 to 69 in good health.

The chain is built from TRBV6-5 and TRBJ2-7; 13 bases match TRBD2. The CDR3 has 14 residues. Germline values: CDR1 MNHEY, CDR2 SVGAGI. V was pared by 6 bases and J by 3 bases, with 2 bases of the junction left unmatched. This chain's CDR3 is CASRGLAGLYEQYF. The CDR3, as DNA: TGTGCCAGCAGGGGACTAGCGGGGCTCTACGAGCAGTACTTC.

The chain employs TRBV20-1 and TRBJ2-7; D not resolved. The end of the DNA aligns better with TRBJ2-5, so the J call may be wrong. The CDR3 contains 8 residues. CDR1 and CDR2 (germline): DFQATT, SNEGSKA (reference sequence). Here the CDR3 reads CTRETQYF. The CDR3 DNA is TGCACAAGAGAGACCCAGTACTTC.

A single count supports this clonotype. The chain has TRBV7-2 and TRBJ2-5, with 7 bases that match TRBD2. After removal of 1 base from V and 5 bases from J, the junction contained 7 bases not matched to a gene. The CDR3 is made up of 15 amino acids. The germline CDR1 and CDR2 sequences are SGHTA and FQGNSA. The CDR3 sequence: CASSLELAGGETQYF. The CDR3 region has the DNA TGTGCCAGCAGCTTAGAATTAGCGGGTGGGGAGACCCAGTACTTC.

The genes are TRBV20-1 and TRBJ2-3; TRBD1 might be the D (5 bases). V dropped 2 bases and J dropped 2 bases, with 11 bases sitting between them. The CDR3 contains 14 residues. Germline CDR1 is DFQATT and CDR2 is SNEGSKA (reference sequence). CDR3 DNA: TGCAGTGCTAGAAGTGCAGGGATCACAGATACGCAGTATTTT. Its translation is CSARSAGITDTQYF.

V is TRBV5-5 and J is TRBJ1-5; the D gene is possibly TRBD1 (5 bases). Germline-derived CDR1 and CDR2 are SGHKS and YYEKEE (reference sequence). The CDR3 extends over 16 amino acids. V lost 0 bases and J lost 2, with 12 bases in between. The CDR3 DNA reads TGTGCCAGCAGCTTGGCAGGGAGGGTGGGCAATCAGCCCCAGCATTTT. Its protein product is CASSLAGRVGNQPQHF.

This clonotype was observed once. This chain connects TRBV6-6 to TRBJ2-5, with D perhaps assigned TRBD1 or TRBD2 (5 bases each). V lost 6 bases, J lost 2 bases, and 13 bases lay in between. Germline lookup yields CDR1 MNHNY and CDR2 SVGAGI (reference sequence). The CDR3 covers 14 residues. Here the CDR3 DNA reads TGTGCCAGCAGACGGGACGGATTACAAGAGACCCAGTACTTC. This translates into CASRRDGLQETQYF.

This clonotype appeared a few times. The CDR3 loop reads CASSLGTGRYNEQFF. The CDR3 region has the DNA TGTGCCAGCAGCTTGGGGACAGGTCGGTACAATGAGCAGTTCTTC. The rearrangement uses TRBV11-2 and TRBJ2-1; 8 bases agree with TRBD1. CDR3 length: 15 amino acids. With 3 bases clipped from V and 4 bases from J, the junction kept 5 bases outside the gene matches. Germline V CDR1 and CDR2: SGHAT, FQNNGV.

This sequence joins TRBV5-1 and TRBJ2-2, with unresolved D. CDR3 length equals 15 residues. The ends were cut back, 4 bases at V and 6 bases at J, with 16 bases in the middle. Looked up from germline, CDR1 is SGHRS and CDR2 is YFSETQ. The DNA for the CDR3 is TGCGCCAGCAGCCTCGACTCATATCGCCCCGGGGAGCTGTTTTTT. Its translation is CASSLDSYRPGELFF.

CDR3 protein: CAIRGGQGEYEQYF. The CDR3 bases are TGTGCCATCAGGGGGGGACAGGGGGAATACGAGCAGTACTTC. The chain employs TRBV10-3 and TRBJ2-7; 11 bases map to TRBD1. The germline V gene has CDR1 ENHRY and CDR2 SYGVKD. V was pared by 6 bases and J by 4 bases, with 5 bases of the junction left unmatched. The CDR3 loop spans 14 amino acids.

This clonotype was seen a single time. The CDR3 region has the DNA TGTGCCAGCAGCCCGGGGACGTATCAGCCCCAGCATTTT. This sequence encodes CASSPGTYQPQHF. This chain uses TRBV7-2 with TRBJ1-5; tentative D call: TRBD1 (5 bases). Germline V CDR1 and CDR2: SGHTA, FQGNSA. The CDR3 loop spans 13 amino acids. Trimming pared 5 bases from V and 5 bases from J, leaving 10 bases between. The full variable domain, with the rest looked up from reference TRBV7-2 and TRBJ1-5, is GAGVSQSPSNKVTEKGKDVELRCDPISGHTALYWYRQSLGQGLEFLIYFQGNSAPDKSGLPSDRFSAERTGGSVSTLTIQRTQQEDSAVYLCASSPGTYQPQHFGDGTRLSIL.

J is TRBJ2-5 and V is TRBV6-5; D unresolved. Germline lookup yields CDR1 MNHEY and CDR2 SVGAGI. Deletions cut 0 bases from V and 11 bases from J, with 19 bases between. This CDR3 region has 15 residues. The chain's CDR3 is CASSYSIRLVNEQYF. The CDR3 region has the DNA TGTGCCAGCAGTTACTCGATTCGGTTGGTCAATGAGCAGTACTTC.

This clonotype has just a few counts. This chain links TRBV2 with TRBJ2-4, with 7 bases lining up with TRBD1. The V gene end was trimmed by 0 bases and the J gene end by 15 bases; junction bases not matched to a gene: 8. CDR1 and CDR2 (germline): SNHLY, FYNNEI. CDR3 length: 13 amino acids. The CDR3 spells CASSEARQGRGYF. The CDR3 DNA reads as TGTGCCAGCAGTGAAGCTCGACAGGGTAGGGGGTACTTC.

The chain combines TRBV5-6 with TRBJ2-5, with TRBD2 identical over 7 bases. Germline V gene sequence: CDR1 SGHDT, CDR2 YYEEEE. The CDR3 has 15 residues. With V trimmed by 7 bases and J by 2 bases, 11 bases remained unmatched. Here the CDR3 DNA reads TGTGCCAGCCGTGGGGGGGATAGCGCACAAGAGACCCAGTACTTC. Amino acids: CASRGGDSAQETQYF.

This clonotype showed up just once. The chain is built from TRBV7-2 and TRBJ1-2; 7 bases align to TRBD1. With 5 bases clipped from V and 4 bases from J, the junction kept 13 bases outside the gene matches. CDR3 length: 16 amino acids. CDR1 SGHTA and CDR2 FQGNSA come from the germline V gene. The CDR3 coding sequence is TGTGCCAGCAGCCCCTCCTCAGACAGGGCGCGCTATGGCTACACCTTC. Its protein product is CASSPSSDRARYGYTF.